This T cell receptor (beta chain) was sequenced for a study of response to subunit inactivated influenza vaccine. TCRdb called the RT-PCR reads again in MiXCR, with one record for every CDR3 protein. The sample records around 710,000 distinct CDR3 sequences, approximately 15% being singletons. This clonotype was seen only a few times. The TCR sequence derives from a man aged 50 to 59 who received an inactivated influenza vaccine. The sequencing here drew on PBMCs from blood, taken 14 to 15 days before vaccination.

Here the CDR3 reads CATSRDRVAGYYNEQFF. CDR3 coding DNA: TGTGCCACCAGCAGAGATCGGGTGGCAGGGTATTACAATGAGCAGTTCTTC. V gene TRBV15 combines with J gene TRBJ2-1; a weak D match, TRBD1 (5 bases). This CDR3 spans 17 amino acids. V lost 0 bases to trimming and J lost 4 bases, with 16 bases between them. The germline V gene encodes CDR1 LNHNV and CDR2 YYDKDF (reference sequence).